This entry features one T cell receptor (beta chain) sequence. Its specificity is unknown. The study amplified TCR beta CDR3 regions using RNA transcripts. The authors performed first-round RT-PCR with HTBI primers and then a second-round multiplex PCR. One entry per CDR3 protein results from TCRdb running MiXCR on the multiplex PCR reads. Of hundreds of thousands of distinct CDR3 sequences detected, roughly 50% appear once; the ten largest clones hold roughly half. These data originate in a study of Graves' ophthalmopathy and Graves' hyperthyroidism. Across the study: Untreated patients at initial diagnosis provided peripheral blood. Study-wide points: The blood repertoire also included most expanded thyroid clonotypes above 0.001 frequency. Ophthalmopathy progression predictions by the model showed roughly 77% specificity and approximately 70% sensitivity.

Thyroid ultrasound, orbital computed tomography, TRAb, serum thyroxine and clinical symptoms formed the basis of diagnosis. Trimming took 0 bases from V and 9 from J; bases not matched to a gene: 9. CDR3 size: 16 residues. The germline CDR1 and CDR2 sequences are SGHRS and YFSETQ. The TCR sequence derives from an adult man with Graves' ophthalmopathy. The sample consisted of peripheral blood. V and J are TRBV5-1 and TRBJ1-6, with 7 bases aligning to TRBD1. CDR3 DNA sequence: TGCGCCAGCAGCTTGGCCTCACAGGGGAATGGTTCACCCCTCCACTTT. Translated, it gives CASSLASQGNGSPLHF. Based on the CDR3 plus reference TRBV5-1 and TRBJ1-6, the full variable domain is KAGVTQTPRYLIKTRGQQVTLSCSPISGHRSVSWYQQTPGQGLQFLFEYFSETQRNKGNFPGRFSGRQFSNSRSEMNVSTLELGDSALYLCASSLASQGNGSPLHFGNGTRLTVT.